Reported below is one T cell receptor (beta chain). Seattle's enrolled individuals joined amid active infection and were then monitored longitudinally. This entry belongs to a study of blood T cell repertoires in COVID-19. Study overall: COVID-19 samples, acute and convalescent, were from the United States, Italy and Spain. The cDNA or gDNA used as material had been derived from T cells, B-cell-depleted T cells, or PBMCs.

Methods used by the authors: Counts of nucleated cells, estimated from reference gene primer amplification, were obtained. Sequenced by immunoSEQ multiplex PCR; TCRdb stores in-frame clones only, minus some. V and J calls and clone size come straight from that table; D and trimming were deduced from the DNA. The repertoire holds approximately 300,000 clones, with 90% as singletons. V was shortened by 6 bases and J by 1 base, with 7 bases between the two germline ends. This CDR3 spans 12 amino acids. Germline V gene data show CDR1 as SNHLY and CDR2 as FYNNEI. The sequence derives from a woman in her thirties or forties with COVID-19, enrolled during active disease. This chain joins TRBV2 and TRBJ2-7, with a weak D call TRBD1 (5 bases). The source material was peripheral blood. The CDR3 spells CASRAGSYEQYF. In DNA form, the CDR3 reads TGTGCCAGCAGGGCAGGGTCCTACGAGCAGTACTTC. Looking up the rest from reference TRBV2 and TRBJ2-7 gives the full variable domain: EPEVTQTPSHQVTQMGQEVILRCVPISNHLYFYWYRQILGQKVEFLVSFYNNEISEKSEIFDDQFSVERPDGSNFTLKIRSTKLEDSAMYFCASRAGSYEQYFGPGTRLTVT.